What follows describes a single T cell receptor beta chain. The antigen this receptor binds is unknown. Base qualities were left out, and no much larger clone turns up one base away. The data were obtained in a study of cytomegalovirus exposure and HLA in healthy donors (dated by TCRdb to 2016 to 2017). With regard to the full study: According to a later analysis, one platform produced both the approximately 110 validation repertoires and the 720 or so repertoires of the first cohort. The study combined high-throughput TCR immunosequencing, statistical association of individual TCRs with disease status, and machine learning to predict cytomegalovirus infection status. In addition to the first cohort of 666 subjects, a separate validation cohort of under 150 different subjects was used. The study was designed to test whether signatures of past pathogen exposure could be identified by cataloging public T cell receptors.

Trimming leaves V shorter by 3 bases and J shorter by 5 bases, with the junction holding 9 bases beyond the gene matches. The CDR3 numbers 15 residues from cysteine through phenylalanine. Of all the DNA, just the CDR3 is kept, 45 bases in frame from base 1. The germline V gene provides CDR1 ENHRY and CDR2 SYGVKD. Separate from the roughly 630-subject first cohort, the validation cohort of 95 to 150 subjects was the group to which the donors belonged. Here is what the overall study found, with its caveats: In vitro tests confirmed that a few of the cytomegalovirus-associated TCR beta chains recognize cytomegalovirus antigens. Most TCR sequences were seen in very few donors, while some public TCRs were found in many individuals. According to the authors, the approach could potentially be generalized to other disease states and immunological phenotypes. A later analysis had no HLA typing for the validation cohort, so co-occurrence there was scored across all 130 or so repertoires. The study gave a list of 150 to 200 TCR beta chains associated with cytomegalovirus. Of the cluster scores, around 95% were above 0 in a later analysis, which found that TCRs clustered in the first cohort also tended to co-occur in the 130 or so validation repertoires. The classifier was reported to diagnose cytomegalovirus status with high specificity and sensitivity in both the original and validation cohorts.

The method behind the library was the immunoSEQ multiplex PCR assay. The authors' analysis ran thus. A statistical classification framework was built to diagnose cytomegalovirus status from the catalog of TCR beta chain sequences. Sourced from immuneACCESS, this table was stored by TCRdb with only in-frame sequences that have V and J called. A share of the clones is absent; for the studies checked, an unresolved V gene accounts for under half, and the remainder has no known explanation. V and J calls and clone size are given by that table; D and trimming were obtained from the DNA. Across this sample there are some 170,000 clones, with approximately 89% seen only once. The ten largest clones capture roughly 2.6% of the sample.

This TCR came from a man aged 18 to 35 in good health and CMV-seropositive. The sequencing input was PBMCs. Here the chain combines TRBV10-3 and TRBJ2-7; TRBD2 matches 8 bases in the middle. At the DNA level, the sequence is TGTGCCATCAGTGAACTAGGACTAGCCCCGCACGAGCAGTACTTC. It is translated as CAISELGLAPHEQYF.